This TCR beta chain was captured by sequencing in a study of cytomegalovirus exposure and HLA in healthy donors. Study-level findings and limits: 87-base-pair reads could not separate some V segments, including TRBV6-2 and TRBV6-3. Earlier results showed most TCR beta V segments being productive about 90% or about 30% of the time. In a later analysis, at a false discovery rate of 0.05, 16,951 TCR beta sequences were associated with HLA alleles.

60 Vbeta and 13 Jbeta primers were used in PCR. Sequenced by immunoSEQ multiplex PCR; TCRdb stores in-frame clones only, minus some. The sample includes 150,000 or so clones, 70% seen only once; the top ten take 4.7%. About this clone: No antigen is known for it.

CDR1 is SGHRS, CDR2 YFSETQ, per germline. The junction had 8 bases not matched to a gene; V was cut back by 0 bases and J by 1 base. CDR3 length: 17 residues. This chain uses TRBV5-1 with TRBJ2-5, with TRBD2 matching over 8 bases. This TCR came from a man between 18 and 35 years old in good health and CMV-seropositive. The sample comprised PBMCs. DNA for the CDR3: TGCGCCAGCAGCTTGGCCTGGGGGACTAGATTCCAAGAGACCCAGTACTTC. This encodes CASSLAWGTRFQETQYF. The full variable domain, completed using reference TRBV5-1 and TRBJ2-5, is KAGVTQTPRYLIKTRGQQVTLSCSPISGHRSVSWYQQTPGQGLQFLFEYFSETQRNKGNFPGRFSGRQFSNSRSEMNVSTLELGDSALYLCASSLAWGTRFQETQYFGPGTRLLVL.